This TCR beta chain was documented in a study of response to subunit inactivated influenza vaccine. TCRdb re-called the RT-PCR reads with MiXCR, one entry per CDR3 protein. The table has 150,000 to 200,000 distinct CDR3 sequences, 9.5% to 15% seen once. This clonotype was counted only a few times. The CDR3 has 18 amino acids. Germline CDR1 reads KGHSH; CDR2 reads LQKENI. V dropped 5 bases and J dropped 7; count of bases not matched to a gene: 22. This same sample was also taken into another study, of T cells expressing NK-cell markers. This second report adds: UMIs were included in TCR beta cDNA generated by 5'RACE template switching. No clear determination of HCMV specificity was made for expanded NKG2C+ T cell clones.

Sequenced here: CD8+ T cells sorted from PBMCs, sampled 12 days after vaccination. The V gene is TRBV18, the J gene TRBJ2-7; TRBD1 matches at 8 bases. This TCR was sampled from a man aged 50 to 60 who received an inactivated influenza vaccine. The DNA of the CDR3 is TGTGCCAGCTCAGCCAACAGGGGGAGGCCGGACGGTCGTTTAGAGCAGTACTTC. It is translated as CASSANRGRPDGRLEQYF.